The 10 T cell receptor beta chains listed next were all sequenced from one sample in a study of cytomegalovirus exposure and HLA in healthy donors. Both 60 Vbeta primers and 13 Jbeta primers went into the PCR. Here immunoSEQ multiplex PCR was the method, and the copy in TCRdb shows in-frame clones only, minus some. The repertoire includes 150,000 to 200,000 clones, approximately 86% of them detected once, and approximately 2% sits in the top ten. Sequenced sample: PBMCs. The receptors here all came from a woman aged 18-29 years in good health and CMV-seronegative.

This chain links TRBV6-1 with TRBJ2-1, with TRBD2 matching 7 bases. Germline assignment: CDR1 MNHNS and CDR2 SASEGT. The ends lost 2 bases at V and 15 bases at J; junction bases unmatched: 7. The CDR3 contains 12 residues. In nucleotides, the CDR3 is TGTGCCAGCAGTGAAACCGGGACTATAGGGTTCTTC. It is translated as CASSETGTIGFF.

This clone turned up a few times. The J gene is TRBJ2-1, the V gene TRBV7-9, with 8 bases that match TRBD1. This CDR3 is 16 amino acids long. CDR1 and CDR2 from the germline V gene are SEHNR and FQNEAQ (reference sequence). The junction had 9 bases not matched to a gene; V was cut back by 5 bases and J by 3 bases. Written as DNA, the CDR3 is TGTGCCAGCAGCCGAGGGGACAGGTCGGACTACAATGAGCAGTTCTTC. Protein: CASSRGDRSDYNEQFF.

The chain employs TRBV5-1 and TRBJ1-1; 9 nucleotides match TRBD1. V was pared by 4 bases and J by 3 bases, with 10 bases of the junction left unmatched. The V gene's germline CDR1 is SGHRS and CDR2 YFSETQ. CDR3 size: 16 residues. The CDR3 DNA reads as TGCGCCAGCAGCCCCGGGACAGGGTACTTGGACACTGAAGCTTTCTTT. It is translated as CASSPGTGYLDTEAFF.

In this sample, this clone turned up a few times. The rearrangement uses TRBV7-2 and TRBJ2-7; no firm D call. The CDR3 runs to 11 residues. Trimming removed 3 bases at V and 2 bases at J, with 2 bases between. The germline V gene encodes CDR1 SGHTA and CDR2 FQGNSA. The CDR3 here is CASSFTYEQYF. The CDR3 DNA sequence: TGTGCCAGCAGCTTTACCTACGAGCAGTACTTC.

The J gene is TRBJ2-3, the V gene TRBV4-2; 10 nucleotides match TRBD2. CDR1 and CDR2 (germline): LGHNA, YNFKEQ. J lost 2 bases, V lost 4 bases, and 3 bases had no gene match. The CDR3 consists of 15 residues. The DNA of the CDR3 is TGTGCCAGCAGCCCAGGACTAGCGGACACAGATACGCAGTATTTT. Protein: CASSPGLADTDTQYF.

The chain joins TRBV19 to TRBJ2-7, with D possibly TRBD1 on 6 matching bases. The CDR3 sequence is 15 residues long. V lost 5 bases, J lost 3 bases, and 17 bases lay in between. The germline gives CDR1 LNHDA, CDR2 SQIVND (reference sequence). The CDR3 coding sequence is TGTGCCAGTAGTGTCACCGGGACACAGGACTACGAGCAGTACTTC. Protein product: CASSVTGTQDYEQYF.

This chain uses TRBV30 with TRBJ2-2, with a weak D call TRBD1 (5 bases). CDR1 and CDR2 from the germline V gene are GTSNPN and SVGIG (reference sequence). The V end lost 4 bases, the J end lost 5 bases, and 11 bases lay between the germline ends. The CDR3 runs 13 residues. The CDR3 DNA sequence: TGTGCCTGGAACCTGGACATAACCGGGGAGCTGTTTTTT. Amino acids: CAWNLDITGELFF.

The chain couples TRBV4-2 to TRBJ1-1; the D is unclear. Germline CDR1 and CDR2: LGHNA and YNFKEQ. This CDR3 is 14 amino acids long. Trimming removed 7 bases at V and 3 bases at J, with 15 bases between. The CDR3 spells CASTYEGRDTEAFF. The CDR3 nucleotides are TGTGCCAGCACTTATGAGGGCCGAGACACTGAAGCTTTCTTT.

As for this clone: A junction boundary mismatches the germline segment, possibly from a read error. Other DNA sequences in this sample translate to the same CDR3. The CDR3 nucleotides are TGTGCTAGCAGCTTAGTTCCAGGTAGCACAGATACGCAGTATTTT. It yields the protein CASSLVPGSTDTQYF. The chain employs TRBV7-7 and TRBJ2-3; D not certain. This CDR3 has 15 residues. Germline-derived CDR1 and CDR2 are SSHAT and FNYEAQ (reference sequence).

The DNA for the CDR3 is TGTGCCACCAGGCACACAGAGCTCCCGGATTCACCCCTCCACTTT. It yields the protein CATRHTELPDSPLHF. This rearrangement joins TRBV27 to TRBJ1-6; D gene ambiguous. Germline CDR1 and CDR2: MNHEY and SMNVEV (reference sequence). The CDR3 totals 15 residues. Trimming shortened V by 10 bases and J by 8 bases, and 21 bases separated the two germline ends.